This T cell receptor beta chain was identified during a study of blood T cell repertoires in COVID-19. About the study: Some COVID-19 samples were acute and others convalescent; all came from the United States, Italy and Spain. T cells, B-cell-depleted T cells, or PBMCs provided the cDNA or gDNA that served as material.

Per the study methods: Reference gene primer amplification yielded estimated nucleated cell counts. Profiled with immunoSEQ multiplex PCR; TCRdb holds only in-frame clones, not every one. For V, J and clone size, that table is used; D and trimming come from the DNA. The sample has 60,000 to 90,000 clones, 65% to 90% seen once. This CDR3 is built from 13 residues. Germline lookup yields CDR1 SQVTM and CDR2 ANQGSEA. Trimming took off 7 bases at V and 5 bases at J, with 17 bases between the two ends. The sequencing input was peripheral blood. The rearrangement joins TRBV29-1 to TRBJ2-5; maybe TRBD2 (5 bases). The source of this sequence is a human donor in a cohort sampled during active COVID-19. CDR3 in amino acids: CSGSALRGETQYF. In DNA, the CDR3 is TGCAGCGGATCGGCCCTGAGAGGGGAGACCCAGTACTTC.